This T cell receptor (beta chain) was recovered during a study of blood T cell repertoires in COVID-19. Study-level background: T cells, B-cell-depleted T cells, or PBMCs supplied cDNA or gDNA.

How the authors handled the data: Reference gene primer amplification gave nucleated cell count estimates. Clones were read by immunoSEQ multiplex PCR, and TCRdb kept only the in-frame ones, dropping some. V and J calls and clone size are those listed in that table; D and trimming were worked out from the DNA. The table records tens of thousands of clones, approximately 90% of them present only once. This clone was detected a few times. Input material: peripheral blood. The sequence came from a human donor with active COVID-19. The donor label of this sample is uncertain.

CDR3 nucleotides: TGCGGGGCCCTCATTAGGGGGGAGCAGTTCTTC. Protein: CGALIRGEQFF. The chain carries TRBV20-1 and TRBJ2-1; D is possibly TRBD1 (6 bases). The CDR3 extends over 11 amino acids. Germline assignment: CDR1 DFQATT and CDR2 SNEGSKA (reference sequence).